These T cell receptor beta chains were read from a single sample in a study of CD8 T cells in Susac syndrome. One entry per CDR3 protein, called by TCRdb with MiXCR from the immunoSEQ multiplex PCR reads. The table shows approximately 230,000 distinct CDR3 sequences, with 93% occurring only once. Sequencing was carried out using CD4+ T cells from PBMCs. Receptor source: a human donor with multiple sclerosis. CDR3s include the opening cysteine and the closing phenylalanine or tryptophan. D genes are given only for firm matches. The size field is filled for only some rows; it gives once, few, many or a size class.

d_call: TRBD1; v_call: TRBV5-1; j_call: TRBJ1-6; clone_size: once; cdr3_nt: TGCGCCAGCAGCGGACCGGGACAGAGCAATTCACCCCTCCACTTT; cdr3_aa: CASSGPGQSNSPLHF
d_call: NA; v_call: TRBV29-1; j_call: TRBJ2-1; clone_size: NA; cdr3_nt: TGCAGCGTGGTACTATTGAGCTCCTACAATGAGCAGTTCTTC; cdr3_aa: CSVVLLSSYNEQFF
d_call: NA; v_call: TRBV9; j_call: TRBJ1-2; clone_size: NA; cdr3_nt: TGTGCTAGCAGCGCCTTACAGGGCTCCTTGGGACCTGGCTACACCTTC; cdr3_aa: CASSALQGSLGPGYTF
d_call: TRBD1; v_call: TRBV27; j_call: TRBJ1-4; clone_size: NA; cdr3_nt: TGTGCCAGCTTCGGGACAGTTAAAGAAAAACTGTTTTTT; cdr3_aa: CASFGTVKEKLFF
d_call: TRBD2; v_call: TRBV7-2; j_call: TRBJ2-2; clone_size: NA; cdr3_nt: TGTGGTGGCGGGAGCACCGGGGAGCTGTTTTTT; cdr3_aa: CGGGSTGELFF
d_call: NA; v_call: TRBV4-1; j_call: TRBJ1-2; clone_size: NA; cdr3_nt: TGCGCCAGCAGCCAAGATATCACTGCCGGGAGACCTAACTATGGCTACACCTTC; cdr3_aa: CASSQDITAGRPNYGYTF
d_call: NA; v_call: TRBV9; j_call: TRBJ2-3; clone_size: NA; cdr3_nt: TGTGCCAGCAGCGTAGACGGGGCCAGCACAGATACGCAGTATTTT; cdr3_aa: CASSVDGASTDTQYF
d_call: NA; v_call: TRBV28; j_call: TRBJ2-4; clone_size: NA; cdr3_nt: TGTGCCAGCAGTTTTCAGGGATCGGGGGCCAAAAACATTCAGTACTTC; cdr3_aa: CASSFQGSGAKNIQYF
d_call: NA; v_call: TRBV6-6; j_call: TRBJ2-7; clone_size: NA; cdr3_nt: TGTGCCAGCAGTTCCCTTGACGCAGGGAACTCCTACGAGCAGTACTTC; cdr3_aa: CASSSLDAGNSYEQYF
d_call: NA; v_call: TRBV5-1; j_call: TRBJ2-4; clone_size: NA; cdr3_nt: TGCGCCAGCAGCTTGGACGTAGCCAAAAACATTCAGTACTTC; cdr3_aa: CASSLDVAKNIQYF
d_call: TRBD1; v_call: TRBV2; j_call: TRBJ1-2; clone_size: NA; cdr3_nt: TGTGCCAGCAGCGAGGCGGGACAGGCCTATGGCTACACCTTC; cdr3_aa: CASSEAGQAYGYTF
d_call: NA; v_call: TRBV27; j_call: TRBJ1-2; clone_size: NA; cdr3_nt: TGTGCCAGCAGTCCCCACGGACAGACCGACTATGGCTACACCTTC; cdr3_aa: CASSPHGQTDYGYTF
d_call: NA; v_call: TRBV29-1; j_call: TRBJ1-5; clone_size: NA; cdr3_nt: TGCAGCGTTGGCGCAGGCCCCAATCAGCCCCAGCATTTT; cdr3_aa: CSVGAGPNQPQHF
d_call: TRBD2; v_call: TRBV7-2; j_call: TRBJ2-1; clone_size: NA; cdr3_nt: TGTGCCAGCAGCCCTAGCGGGACCGGGTCCTACAATGAGCAGTTCTTC; cdr3_aa: CASSPSGTGSYNEQFF
d_call: NA; v_call: TRBV4-1; j_call: TRBJ1-1; clone_size: NA; cdr3_nt: TGCGCCAGCAGCCATCCCGCTATGAACACTGAAGCTTTCTTT; cdr3_aa: CASSHPAMNTEAFF
d_call: NA; v_call: TRBV12-3/TRBV12-4; j_call: TRBJ1-5; clone_size: NA; cdr3_nt: TGTGCCAGCAGTAGTGGCCCAGGGAGGCCCCAGCATTTT; cdr3_aa: CASSSGPGRPQHF
d_call: TRBD2; v_call: TRBV15; j_call: TRBJ2-3; clone_size: NA; cdr3_nt: TGTGCCACCAGCAGTCCTAGCGGGGAAAGCGGGGATACGCAGTATTTT; cdr3_aa: CATSSPSGESGDTQYF
d_call: NA; v_call: TRBV20-1; j_call: TRBJ1-1; clone_size: NA; cdr3_nt: TGCAGTGCTAGAGTCGGGGGCGATGAAGCTTTCTTT; cdr3_aa: CSARVGGDEAFF
d_call: NA; v_call: TRBV15; j_call: TRBJ1-1; clone_size: NA; cdr3_nt: TGTGCCACCAGCCCTGGGACCAGTGAAGCTTTCTTT; cdr3_aa: CATSPGTSEAFF
d_call: NA; v_call: TRBV3-1; j_call: TRBJ2-7; clone_size: NA; cdr3_nt: TGTGCCAGCAGCAAAAGAGGGCAGTCCTGGCCCTACGAGCAGTACTTC; cdr3_aa: CASSKRGQSWPYEQYF
d_call: TRBD2; v_call: TRBV2; j_call: TRBJ2-3; clone_size: NA; cdr3_nt: TGTGCCAGCAGTTGGGAGGGAATCGCAGATACGCAGTATTTT; cdr3_aa: CASSWEGIADTQYF
d_call: NA; v_call: TRBV5-1; j_call: TRBJ2-5; clone_size: NA; cdr3_nt: TGCGCCAGCAGCTTGGACGGCCAAGAGACCCAGTACTTC; cdr3_aa: CASSLDGQETQYF
d_call: NA; v_call: TRBV29-1; j_call: TRBJ2-5; clone_size: NA; cdr3_nt: TGCAGCGTTGTCGTAAGTCAAGAGACCCAGTACTTC; cdr3_aa: CSVVVSQETQYF
d_call: TRBD1; v_call: TRBV2; j_call: TRBJ2-1; clone_size: NA; cdr3_nt: TGTGCCAGCAGGGGGGACAGGCCGGGAGATGAGCAGTTCTTC; cdr3_aa: CASRGDRPGDEQFF
d_call: TRBD1; v_call: TRBV3-1; j_call: TRBJ1-2; clone_size: NA; cdr3_nt: TGTGCCAGCAGCTCCATGGGACAGTATGGCTACACCTTC; cdr3_aa: CASSSMGQYGYTF
d_call: NA; v_call: TRBV7-7; j_call: TRBJ1-1; clone_size: few; cdr3_nt: TGTGCTAGCAGCTCCGGACGGGCCACTGAAGCTTTCTTT; cdr3_aa: CASSSGRATEAFF
d_call: NA; v_call: TRBV19; j_call: TRBJ2-2; clone_size: NA; cdr3_nt: TGTGCCAGTAAAAGGCAGGGACTCACCGGGGAGCTGTTTTTT; cdr3_aa: CASKRQGLTGELFF
d_call: TRBD1; v_call: TRBV12-3/TRBV12-4; j_call: TRBJ1-2; clone_size: NA; cdr3_nt: TGTGCCAGCAGTTTGGGACAGGGATTTGGCTACACCTTC; cdr3_aa: CASSLGQGFGYTF
d_call: NA; v_call: TRBV18; j_call: TRBJ1-5; clone_size: NA; cdr3_nt: TGTGCCAGCTCCACGGCGGGCTCGGGCAATCAGCCCCAGCATTTT; cdr3_aa: CASSTAGSGNQPQHF
d_call: NA; v_call: TRBV3-1; j_call: TRBJ1-3; clone_size: NA; cdr3_nt: TGTGCCAGCAGCCACCCCCAAGGCTCAGGGATCAGAGACGCCATATATTTT; cdr3_aa: CASSHPQGSGIRDAIYF
d_call: TRBD1; v_call: TRBV5-6; j_call: TRBJ2-2; clone_size: NA; cdr3_nt: TGTGCCAGCAGCCGAAACAGGGGGTGGAACACCGGGGAGCTGTTTTTT; cdr3_aa: CASSRNRGWNTGELFF
d_call: NA; v_call: TRBV12-3/TRBV12-4; j_call: TRBJ2-1; clone_size: NA; cdr3_nt: TGTGCCAGCAGTGGTGTGGGGAATGAGCAGTTCTTC; cdr3_aa: CASSGVGNEQFF
d_call: TRBD2; v_call: TRBV6-1; j_call: TRBJ2-3; clone_size: NA; cdr3_nt: TGTGCCAGCAGTCCAGGGACTAGCGGGGGCCACACAGATACGCAGTATTTT; cdr3_aa: CASSPGTSGGHTDTQYF
d_call: TRBD2; v_call: TRBV6-5; j_call: TRBJ2-2; clone_size: NA; cdr3_nt: TGTGCCAGCAGTCCAACTGGGGAGGGGTTCGGGGAGCTGTTTTTT; cdr3_aa: CASSPTGEGFGELFF
d_call: NA; v_call: TRBV5-1; j_call: TRBJ2-1; clone_size: NA; cdr3_nt: TGCGCCAGCAGCTCGCCGGGTCGGGATCACAATGAGCAGTTCTTC; cdr3_aa: CASSSPGRDHNEQFF
d_call: TRBD2; v_call: TRBV7-2; j_call: TRBJ2-4; clone_size: NA; cdr3_nt: TGTGCCAGCAGCTTTGGAAGCGGGGGTAGAAACATTCAGTACTTC; cdr3_aa: CASSFGSGGRNIQYF
d_call: NA; v_call: TRBV27; j_call: TRBJ1-1; clone_size: NA; cdr3_nt: TGTGCCAGCAGTTTAAAGAGGTTTCGGGGCGAGTTGGCTGAAGCTTTCTTT; cdr3_aa: CASSLKRFRGELAEAFF
d_call: TRBD2; v_call: TRBV7-9; j_call: TRBJ2-1; clone_size: NA; cdr3_nt: TGTGCCAGCAGCTTAGCAATGGGGGGGGGTAAGGGGTACAATGAGCAGTTCTTC; cdr3_aa: CASSLAMGGGKGYNEQFF
d_call: NA; v_call: TRBV7-8; j_call: TRBJ2-3; clone_size: once; cdr3_nt: TGTGCCAGCAGCTTGGGATTTGGCACAGATACGCAGTATTTT; cdr3_aa: CASSLGFGTDTQYF
d_call: NA; v_call: TRBV7-7; j_call: TRBJ2-2; clone_size: NA; cdr3_nt: TGTGCCAGCAGCCCTGCCGCGAACACCGGGGAGCTGTTTTTT; cdr3_aa: CASSPAANTGELFF
d_call: NA; v_call: TRBV21-1; j_call: TRBJ2-7; clone_size: NA; cdr3_nt: TGTGCCAGCAGCAACCGAAAGGGGTCTGACGAGCAGTACTTC; cdr3_aa: CASSNRKGSDEQYF
d_call: NA; v_call: TRBV19; j_call: TRBJ2-2; clone_size: NA; cdr3_nt: TGTGCCAGTAGTATCCCCCGGGCGGGGACGACCGGGGAGCTGTTTTTT; cdr3_aa: CASSIPRAGTTGELFF
d_call: NA; v_call: TRBV29-1; j_call: TRBJ2-1; clone_size: NA; cdr3_nt: TGCAGCGTGTTGGTGTCGAGTTACAATGAGCAGTTCTTC; cdr3_aa: CSVLVSSYNEQFF
d_call: NA; v_call: TRBV20-1; j_call: TRBJ1-1; clone_size: NA; cdr3_nt: TGCAGTGCGGCCTACACTGAAGCTTTCTTT; cdr3_aa: CSAAYTEAFF
d_call: TRBD1; v_call: TRBV10-3; j_call: TRBJ2-5; clone_size: NA; cdr3_nt: TGTGCCATCAAGACGACAGGGGGCATTGAGACCCAGTACTTC; cdr3_aa: CAIKTTGGIETQYF
d_call: NA; v_call: TRBV18; j_call: TRBJ2-1; clone_size: NA; cdr3_nt: TGTGCCAGCTCACCACCATCGGGCCAGCCTAATGAGCAGTTCTTC; cdr3_aa: CASSPPSGQPNEQFF
d_call: TRBD2; v_call: TRBV5-1; j_call: TRBJ2-1; clone_size: NA; cdr3_nt: TGCGCCAGCAGCGTAGCGGGATCGAATGAGCAGTTCTTC; cdr3_aa: CASSVAGSNEQFF
d_call: NA; v_call: TRBV9; j_call: TRBJ1-6; clone_size: NA; cdr3_nt: TGTGCCAGCAGCGAGGATTATAATTCACCCCTCCACTTT; cdr3_aa: CASSEDYNSPLHF
d_call: NA; v_call: TRBV19; j_call: TRBJ1-5; clone_size: NA; cdr3_nt: TGTGCCAGTAGTTCCCAAGACAGGCACCCCCAGCATTTT; cdr3_aa: CASSSQDRHPQHF
d_call: TRBD1; v_call: TRBV3-1; j_call: TRBJ2-1; clone_size: NA; cdr3_nt: TGTGCCAGCAGCCTCCCCGGGACAGGGTGGGATGAGCAGTTCTTC; cdr3_aa: CASSLPGTGWDEQFF
d_call: NA; v_call: TRBV5-1; j_call: TRBJ1-1; clone_size: NA; cdr3_nt: TGCGCCAGCAGCCGTCTTTCACAGGGGAACACTGAAGCTTTCTTT; cdr3_aa: CASSRLSQGNTEAFF
d_call: TRBD1; v_call: TRBV7-9; j_call: TRBJ2-5; clone_size: few; cdr3_nt: TGTGCCAGCAGTTCGACAGGGCGGGAGACCCAGTACTTC; cdr3_aa: CASSSTGRETQYF
d_call: TRBD1; v_call: TRBV30; j_call: TRBJ2-7; clone_size: NA; cdr3_nt: TGTGCCTGGAGTGTACAGGGGGGATCCGAGCAGTACTTC; cdr3_aa: CAWSVQGGSEQYF
d_call: NA; v_call: TRBV4-1; j_call: TRBJ2-4; clone_size: NA; cdr3_nt: TGCGCCAGCAGCCAAGGGACCGGGACAAGCATTCAGTACTTC; cdr3_aa: CASSQGTGTSIQYF
d_call: TRBD2; v_call: TRBV3-1; j_call: TRBJ2-1; clone_size: NA; cdr3_nt: TGTGCCAGCAGCCAAAGGACTTTGGGACTAGCGGGGCGGAATGAGCAGTTCTTC; cdr3_aa: CASSQRTLGLAGRNEQFF
d_call: NA; v_call: TRBV12-3/TRBV12-4; j_call: TRBJ1-1; clone_size: NA; cdr3_nt: TGTGCCAGCAGTTTAAGGCCCAGGGCCCCTGAAGCTTTCTTT; cdr3_aa: CASSLRPRAPEAFF
d_call: NA; v_call: TRBV10-3; j_call: TRBJ1-2; clone_size: NA; cdr3_nt: TGTGCCATCAGTGAGGCAGACTATGGCTACACCTTC; cdr3_aa: CAISEADYGYTF
d_call: NA; v_call: TRBV9; j_call: TRBJ2-2; clone_size: NA; cdr3_nt: TGTGCCAGCAGCGTAGCTGCCGCGGGCACCGGGGAGCTGTTTTTT; cdr3_aa: CASSVAAAGTGELFF
d_call: TRBD2; v_call: TRBV29-1; j_call: TRBJ2-1; clone_size: NA; cdr3_nt: TGCAGCGTTGGTTCGGGGCTAGCGGGGTTCAATGAGCAGTTCTTC; cdr3_aa: CSVGSGLAGFNEQFF